These 30 T cell receptor beta chains were all obtained from the same sample, sequenced in a study of somatic mutations in cytotoxic T cells in rheumatoid arthritis. Sequencing used immunoSEQ multiplex PCR; TCRdb keeps in-frame clones, though not all of them. The profile covers roughly 10,000 clones, with 65% to 85% appearing a single time and over 10% taken by the ten largest. The sample was CD8+ T cells sorted from blood. The receptors come from an adult with rheumatoid arthritis.

The V gene is TRBV30, the J gene TRBJ1-3; D remains unclear. CDR1 and CDR2 from the germline V gene are GTSNPN and SVGIG (reference sequence). CDR3 length: 16 residues. V lost 7 bases and J 0 bases, leaving 19 bases between the germline ends. CDR3 sequence (DNA): TGTGCCTTCTCCCTAAATCGGGGAGTCTCTGGAAACACCATATATTTT. Protein sequence: CAFSLNRGVSGNTIYF.

The chain has TRBV5-4 and TRBJ2-6; D tentatively reads TRBD1 or TRBD2 (5 bases each). CDR1 and CDR2 (germline): SGHNT, YYREEE (reference sequence). V dropped 4 bases and J dropped 11 bases, with 7 bases sitting between them. This CDR3 is built from 11 residues. For the CDR3, the DNA is TGTGCCAGCAGCCGGGGCGACGTCCTGACTTTC. This codes for CASSRGDVLTF.

This clone was observed a few times. This chain uses TRBV5-4 with TRBJ2-7; 7 positions agree with TRBD1. The V segment lost 0 bases and the J segment 7 bases; nucleotides outside the gene matches: 13. Germline CDR1 is SGHNT and CDR2 is YYREEE (reference sequence). The CDR3 covers 16 residues. This CDR3 is CASSLELGGAYLEQYF. The CDR3 DNA reads as TGTGCCAGCAGCTTGGAATTAGGGGGCGCCTACTTGGAGCAGTACTTC.

This sequence joins TRBV4-1 and TRBJ2-1; possibly TRBD2 for D (6 bases). The CDR3 totals 17 residues. In germline, CDR1 is MGHRA, CDR2 YSYEKL. Between the trimmed V and J ends, which lost 2 bases and 2 bases, there was a span of 16 bases. The DNA of the CDR3 is TGCGCCAGCAGCCAAAGCCAGGGACTTAGCGCCTACAATGAGCAGTTCTTC. This encodes CASSQSQGLSAYNEQFF.

This chain joins TRBV11-3 and TRBJ1-3, with D perhaps TRBD1 (5 bases). This CDR3 spans 14 amino acids. Per the germline V gene, CDR1 is SGHNT and CDR2 is YENEEA. V was pared by 6 bases and J by 2 bases, with 11 bases between. The CDR3 DNA follows: TGTGCCAGCAGTGGAGGGGAAACTGGAAACACCATATATTTT. This translates into CASSGGETGNTIYF.

This clone was observed a single time. The CDR3 DNA sequence: TGTGCCAGCAGCTTAGGACGGCTCTGGACTAGCGGGACCTACGAGCAGTACTTC. This codes for CASSLGRLWTSGTYEQYF. The chain links TRBV7-2 to TRBJ2-7; 12 nucleotides match TRBD2. Per the germline V gene, CDR1 is SGHTA and CDR2 is FQGNSA. The CDR3 covers 18 residues. The junction had 9 bases not matched to a gene; V was cut back by 1 base and J by 2 bases.

The chain joins TRBV28 to TRBJ2-1, with 7 bases identical to TRBD2. Germline V CDR1 and CDR2: MDHEN, SYDVKM. This CDR3 spans 15 amino acids. V shed 3 bases, J shed 8 bases, and the junction held 10 bases outside the gene matches. The CDR3 DNA reads TGTGCCAGCAGTTTCCGGGACTACCGGTCGCATGAGCAGTTCTTC. It codes for CASSFRDYRSHEQFF.

This CDR3 reads CASSVYRIPYEQYF. The CDR3 DNA follows: TGTGCCAGCAGCGTCTACAGGATACCCTACGAGCAGTACTTC. V gene TRBV7-2 combines with J gene TRBJ2-7, with a possible D match to TRBD1 (5 bases). This CDR3 region has 14 residues. Trimming removed 5 bases from V and 2 bases from J, with 13 bases in between. Germline V gene data show CDR1 as SGHTA and CDR2 as FQGNSA. The full variable domain, its missing parts supplied by reference TRBV7-2 and TRBJ2-7, is GAGVSQSPSNKVTEKGKDVELRCDPISGHTALYWYRQSLGQGLEFLIYFQGNSAPDKSGLPSDRFSAERTGGSVSTLTIQRTQQEDSAVYLCASSVYRIPYEQYFGPGTRLTVT.

J is TRBJ2-1 and V is TRBV2; tentative D call: TRBD1 (6 bases). Between the trimmed V and J ends, which lost 8 bases and 0 bases, there was a span of 8 bases. The germline V gene has CDR1 SNHLY and CDR2 FYNNEI. This CDR3 contains 13 residues. The CDR3: CASRQDSYNEQFF. In nucleotides, the CDR3 is TGTGCCAGCCGACAGGACTCCTACAATGAGCAGTTCTTC. The variable domain in full, with the rest retrieved from reference TRBV2 and TRBJ2-1, is EPEVTQTPSHQVTQMGQEVILRCVPISNHLYFYWYRQILGQKVEFLVSFYNNEISEKSEIFDDQFSVERPDGSNFTLKIRSTKLEDSAMYFCASRQDSYNEQFFGPGTRLTVL.

The V and J genes are TRBV4-1 and TRBJ1-4, with D perhaps TRBD1 (5 bases). V lost 1 base to trimming and J lost 16 bases, with 10 bases between them. This CDR3 is built from 11 residues. The germline CDR1 and CDR2 sequences are MGHRA and YSYEKL. The DNA of the CDR3 is TGCGCCAGCAGCCAAGGGGCAGGGTGGTTTTTT. This sequence encodes CASSQGAGWFF.

V and J are TRBV5-6 and TRBJ2-3; 9 nucleotides match TRBD2. The germline V gene encodes CDR1 SGHDT and CDR2 YYEEEE. The V segment lost 1 base and the J segment 6 bases; nucleotides outside the gene matches: 9. The CDR3 loop spans 16 amino acids. The CDR3 loop reads CASSLIGGGAGDTQYF. CDR3 nucleotides: TGTGCCAGCAGCTTGATCGGCGGGGGGGCCGGCGATACGCAGTATTTT.

This clone has a handful of counts. V usage is TRBV11-1 and J usage is TRBJ2-7, with D perhaps matching TRBD1 (6 bases). CDR1 is SGHAT, CDR2 FQDESV, per germline (reference sequence). This CDR3 has 12 amino acids. Trimming cost V 6 bases and J 5 bases, with 11 bases left between them. The CDR3 coding sequence is TGTGCCAGCAGTGAACAGGGCCACGAGCAGTACTTC. This translates into CASSEQGHEQYF.

This chain connects TRBV21-1 to TRBJ2-2; the table's D call of TRBD1 was not tested on the DNA. TRBV21-1 is shown as a pseudogene. The CDR3 runs to 15 residues. The CDR3 DNA reads as TGTGCCAGCAGGGCCGGGACAGGGGTCGCCGGGGAGCTGTTTTTT. It is translated as CASRAGTGVAGELFF.

This clone has just a few counts. The chain is built from TRBV27 and TRBJ2-7, with D maybe TRBD2 (6 bases). Germline V CDR1 and CDR2: MNHEY, SMNVEV (reference sequence). Trimming pared 5 bases from V and 4 bases from J, leaving 15 bases between. This CDR3 is built from 14 residues. Written as DNA, the CDR3 is TGTGCCAGCAGTATCCGTGGGGAGGTATACGAGCAGTACTTC. Translating gives CASSIRGEVYEQYF.

A few counts support this clone. The rearrangement uses TRBV9 and TRBJ1-3, with a tentative D call TRBD1 (5 bases). The V gene's germline CDR1 is SGDLS and CDR2 YYNGEE. The germline V and J ends were trimmed by 0 bases and 0 bases, with 10 bases remaining between them. The CDR3 has 16 residues. The CDR3 bases are TGTGCCAGCAGCGTAGACGACGGGGGCTCTGGAAACACCATATATTTT. Protein product: CASSVDDGGSGNTIYF. The full variable domain, completed using reference TRBV9 and TRBJ1-3, is DSGVTQTPKHLITATGQRVTLRCSPRSGDLSVYWYQQSLDQGLQFLIQYYNGEERAKGNILERFSAQQFPDLHSELNLSSLELGDSALYFCASSVDDGGSGNTIYFGEGSWLTVV.

The CDR3 coding sequence is TGTGCCAGTCTCCGGGACAGTGTGTACAATGAGCAGTTCTTC. Translating it yields CASLRDSVYNEQFF. V usage is TRBV7-9 and J usage is TRBJ2-1; 7 bases fit TRBD1. This CDR3 has 14 amino acids. Per germline, CDR1 SEHNR and CDR2 FQNEAQ (reference sequence). The V gene end was trimmed by 9 bases and the J gene end by 4 bases; junction bases not matched to a gene: 9.

The chain recombines TRBV5-5 with TRBJ1-3; tentative D call: TRBD1 (6 bases). The CDR3 length is 17 residues. CDR1 and CDR2 (germline): SGHKS, YYEKEE (reference sequence). Trimming removed 0 bases from V and 0 bases from J, with 13 bases in between. For the CDR3, the DNA is TGTGCCAGCAGCTTGGTCTGGACAGATTTCTCTGGAAACACCATATATTTT. Translated: CASSLVWTDFSGNTIYF.

This clone occurred once. This chain uses TRBV4-1 with TRBJ1-1; D might be TRBD1 (6 bases). The germline V and J ends were trimmed by 0 bases and 2 bases, with 16 bases remaining between them. This CDR3 is built from 17 residues. Germline V lookup: CDR1 MGHRA, CDR2 YSYEKL. The CDR3 reads CASSQDTPPQGNTEAFF. CDR3 nucleotides: TGCGCCAGCAGCCAAGATACACCCCCACAGGGTAACACTGAAGCTTTCTTT.

The rearrangement uses TRBV5-6 and TRBJ2-6, with D tentatively TRBD2 (6 bases). The ends were cut back, 1 base at V and 7 bases at J, with 12 bases in the middle. From germline, CDR1 is SGHDT and CDR2 YYEEEE. The CDR3 loop spans 15 amino acids. The CDR3 is CASSLWGVGANVLTF. CDR3 DNA sequence: TGTGCCAGCAGCTTGTGGGGGGTCGGAGCCAACGTCCTGACTTTC.

The rearrangement links TRBV2 to TRBJ2-2; 7 bases agree with TRBD1. The CDR3 spans 16 residues. Unmatched junction bases numbered 8, after V lost 6 bases and J lost 1 base. CDR1 and CDR2 (germline): SNHLY, FYNNEI. Here the CDR3 reads CASRGDRVKNTGELFF. The CDR3 region has the DNA TGTGCCAGCAGAGGCGACAGGGTAAAGAACACCGGGGAGCTGTTTTTT.

J is TRBJ2-1 and V is TRBV7-9; D is possibly TRBD1 (5 bases). Trimming stripped 0 bases from V and 0 bases from J, with 9 bases between. There are 16 residues in the CDR3. CDR1 and CDR2 from the germline V gene are SEHNR and FQNEAQ (reference sequence). CDR3 amino acids: CASSLAIGVSYNEQFF. The CDR3 coding sequence is TGTGCCAGCAGCTTAGCGATAGGGGTCTCCTACAATGAGCAGTTCTTC.

The chain has TRBV7-6 and TRBJ2-3, with TRBD1 matching over 7 bases. The trim removed 2 bases at V and 5 bases at J, leaving 4 bases unmatched. Looked up from germline, CDR1 is SGHVS and CDR2 is FNYEAQ. The length of the CDR3 is 14 residues. The DNA of the CDR3 is TGTGCCAGCAGCTTACAGGGGGTTGGAGATACGCAGTATTTT. This translates into CASSLQGVGDTQYF.

V and J are TRBV4-2 and TRBJ2-7; 9 bases are a match to TRBD2. This CDR3 comprises 14 residues. The germline CDR1 and CDR2 sequences are LGHNA and YNFKEQ. Trimming removed 3 bases from V and 3 bases from J; junction bases left unmatched: 3. In nucleotides, the CDR3 is TGTGCCAGCAGCCACGCGGGGGGGAGCTACGAGCAGTACTTC. Translating gives CASSHAGGSYEQYF.

The V and J genes are TRBV4-3 and TRBJ2-1; 10 bases match TRBD2. This CDR3 has 16 amino acids. Germline V gene lookup returns CDR1 LGHNA and CDR2 YSLEER. V trimming: 4 bases; J trimming: 4 bases; junction bases outside the gene matches: 7. CDR3 region: CASSPSSGRRYNEQFF. CDR3 nucleotide sequence: TGCGCCAGCAGCCCATCTAGCGGGAGACGTTACAATGAGCAGTTCTTC.

This sequence joins TRBV28 and TRBJ1-1; D perhaps matches TRBD1 (5 bases). The CDR3 has 15 amino acids. Per the germline V gene, CDR1 is MDHEN and CDR2 is SYDVKM. The germline V and J ends were trimmed by 3 bases and 6 bases, with 17 bases remaining between them. The CDR3, as DNA: TGTGCCAGCAGTTTCGACCTTACAGGACTCCCTGAAGCTTTCTTT. Translating it yields CASSFDLTGLPEAFF.

This clone was seen more than once but under ten times. The V call is TRBV7-9, the J call TRBJ1-4; D uncertain. V was shortened by 1 base and J by 2 bases, with 11 bases between the two germline ends. CDR1 SEHNR and CDR2 FQNEAQ come from the germline V gene (reference sequence). There are 16 residues in the CDR3. The CDR3 loop is CASSLVGLGTNEKLFF. CDR3 bases: TGTGCCAGCAGCTTAGTAGGCCTGGGGACTAATGAAAAACTGTTTTTT.

The gene calls are TRBV9 and TRBJ2-1; D call uncertain. CDR1 SGDLS and CDR2 YYNGEE come from the germline V gene. This CDR3 has 15 amino acids. V lost 0 bases to trimming and J lost 7 bases, with 14 bases between them. CDR3 protein: CASSVESTVGNEQFF. The CDR3 DNA reads TGTGCCAGCAGCGTAGAGTCTACTGTGGGAAATGAGCAGTTCTTC.

The chain combines TRBV5-6 with TRBJ2-7, with D possibly TRBD2 on 6 matching bases. The V and J ends lost 2 bases and 6 bases respectively, with 9 bases between them. From germline, CDR1 is SGHDT and CDR2 YYEEEE. The CDR3 loop spans 12 amino acids. CDR3 sequence: CASSFGGFEQYF. The CDR3 nucleotides are TGTGCCAGCAGCTTTGGGGGGTTCGAGCAGTACTTC.

The gene calls are TRBV9 and TRBJ2-1; either TRBD1 or TRBD2 may fit D (5 bases each). Germline assignment: CDR1 SGDLS and CDR2 YYNGEE. The CDR3 consists of 16 residues. Between the trimmed V and J ends, which lost 1 base and 6 bases, there was a span of 17 bases. In nucleotides, the CDR3 is TGTGCCAGCAGCGTAATAAGTAGAGGGGCCCTCAATGAGCAGTTCTTC. Its protein is CASSVISRGALNEQFF.

The genes are TRBV10-3 and TRBJ1-5; D is unresolved. The CDR3 is 15 residues long. The germline gives CDR1 ENHRY, CDR2 SYGVKD. Trimming removed 0 bases from V and 3 bases from J, with 9 bases in between. The CDR3 DNA reads as TGTGCCATCAGTGAGTCGGGCAGTCTCAATCAGCCCCAGCATTTT. Translated: CAISESGSLNQPQHF.